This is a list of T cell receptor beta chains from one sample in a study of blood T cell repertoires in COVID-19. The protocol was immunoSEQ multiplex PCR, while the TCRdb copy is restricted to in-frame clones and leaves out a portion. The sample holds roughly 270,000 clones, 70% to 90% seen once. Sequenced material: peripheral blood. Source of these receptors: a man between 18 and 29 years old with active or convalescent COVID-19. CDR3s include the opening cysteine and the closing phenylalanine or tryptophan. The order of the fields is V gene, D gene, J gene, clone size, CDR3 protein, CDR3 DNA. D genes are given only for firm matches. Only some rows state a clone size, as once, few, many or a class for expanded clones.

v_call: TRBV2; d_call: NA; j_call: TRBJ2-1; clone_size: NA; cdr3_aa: CASSEVRAGDFSYNEQFF; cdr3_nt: TGTGCCAGCAGTGAAGTGCGGGCCGGAGACTTCTCCTACAATGAGCAGTTCTTC
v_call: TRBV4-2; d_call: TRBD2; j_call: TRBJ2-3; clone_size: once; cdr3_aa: CASSPSPRSGGATDTQYF; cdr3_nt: TGTGCCAGCAGCCCTTCGCCGAGGAGCGGGGGTGCAACAGATACGCAGTATTTT
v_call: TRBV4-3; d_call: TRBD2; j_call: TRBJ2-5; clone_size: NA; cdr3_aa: CASSQDFRAGEETQYF; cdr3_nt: TGCGCCAGCAGCCAAGACTTTAGAGCGGGGGAAGAGACCCAGTACTTC
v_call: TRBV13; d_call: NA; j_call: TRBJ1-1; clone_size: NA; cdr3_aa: CASSSPTEQNTEAFF; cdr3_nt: TGTGCCAGCAGCTCCCCGACAGAGCAGAACACTGAAGCTTTCTTT
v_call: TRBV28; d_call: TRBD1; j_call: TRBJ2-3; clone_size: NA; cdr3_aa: CASSSYRGTQYF; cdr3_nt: TGTGCCAGCAGTTCCTACAGGGGCACGCAGTATTTT
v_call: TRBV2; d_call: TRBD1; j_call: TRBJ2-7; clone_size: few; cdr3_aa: CASTGQGRNEQYF; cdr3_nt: TGTGCCAGCACGGGACAGGGGCGGAACGAGCAGTACTTC
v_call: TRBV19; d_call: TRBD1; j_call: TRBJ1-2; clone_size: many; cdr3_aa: CASSMGVDRANYGYTF; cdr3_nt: TGTGCCAGTAGTATGGGGGTCGACAGGGCGAACTATGGCTACACCTTC
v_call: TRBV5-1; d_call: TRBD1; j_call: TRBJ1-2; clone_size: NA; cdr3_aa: CASSSRQGAHYGYTF; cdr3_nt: TGCGCCAGCAGCTCAAGACAGGGGGCGCACTATGGCTACACCTTC
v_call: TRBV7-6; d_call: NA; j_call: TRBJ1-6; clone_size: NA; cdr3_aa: CASSLGAGVNSPLHF; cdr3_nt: TGTGCCAGCAGCCTTGGGGCAGGCGTTAATTCACCCCTCCACTTT
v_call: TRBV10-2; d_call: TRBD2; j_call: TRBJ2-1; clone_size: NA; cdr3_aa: CASRGAGGRNEQFF; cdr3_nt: TGCGCCAGCAGGGGAGCGGGGGGGAGAAATGAGCAGTTCTTC
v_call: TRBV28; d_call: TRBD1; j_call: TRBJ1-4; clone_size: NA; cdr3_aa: CAIGFRGTNEKLFF; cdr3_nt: TGTGCCATCGGTTTCAGGGGGACTAATGAAAAACTGTTTTTT
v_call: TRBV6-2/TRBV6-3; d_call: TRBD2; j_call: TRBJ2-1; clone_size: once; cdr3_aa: CASSSKRGSSYNEQFF; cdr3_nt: TGTGCCAGCAGTTCTAAGCGGGGGAGCTCCTACAATGAGCAGTTCTTC
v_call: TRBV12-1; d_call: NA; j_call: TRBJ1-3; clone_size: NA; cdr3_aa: CASSFGLWAGANTIYF; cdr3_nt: TGTGCCAGCAGCTTTGGATTGTGGGCCGGCGCAAACACCATATATTTT
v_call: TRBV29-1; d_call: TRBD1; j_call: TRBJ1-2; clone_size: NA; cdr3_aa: CSAGGQGEGYTF; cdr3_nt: TGCAGCGCCGGGGGACAGGGGGAAGGCTACACCTTC
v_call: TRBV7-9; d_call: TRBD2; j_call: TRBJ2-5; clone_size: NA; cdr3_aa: CASSSRLAGQETQYF; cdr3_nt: TGTGCCAGCAGCTCTAGACTAGCGGGACAAGAGACCCAGTACTTC
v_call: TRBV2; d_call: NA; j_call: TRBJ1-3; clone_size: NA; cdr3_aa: CASSITAGLDTIYF; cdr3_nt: TGTGCCAGCAGCATAACAGCGGGGTTAGACACCATATATTTT
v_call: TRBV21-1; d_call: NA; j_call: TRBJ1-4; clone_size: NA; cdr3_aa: CASRPTGTNSTNEKLFF; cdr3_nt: TGTGCCAGCAGGCCGACAGGGACAAATTCAACTAATGAAAAACTGTTTTTT
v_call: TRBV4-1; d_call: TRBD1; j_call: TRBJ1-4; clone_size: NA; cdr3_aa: CASSQEGQPNEKLFF; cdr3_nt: TGCGCCAGCAGCCAAGAGGGACAGCCTAATGAAAAACTGTTTTTT
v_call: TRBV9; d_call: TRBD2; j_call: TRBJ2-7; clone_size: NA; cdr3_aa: CASSGSSSGGPSYEQYF; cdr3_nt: TGTGCCAGCAGCGGAAGCTCCAGCGGGGGGCCCTCCTACGAGCAGTACTTC
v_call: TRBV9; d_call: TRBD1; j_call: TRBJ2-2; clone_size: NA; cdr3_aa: CASSARDRNTGELFF; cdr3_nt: TGTGCCAGCAGCGCCCGGGACAGGAACACCGGGGAGCTGTTTTTT
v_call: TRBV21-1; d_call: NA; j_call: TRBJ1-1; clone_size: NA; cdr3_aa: CASSKPLIGVDTEAFF; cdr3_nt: TGTGCCAGCAGCAAACCTCTTATAGGGGTAGACACTGAAGCTTTCTTT
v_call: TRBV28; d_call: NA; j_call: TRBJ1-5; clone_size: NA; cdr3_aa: CASRVEEQPQHF; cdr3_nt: TGTGCCTCCCGAGTTGAGGAACAGCCCCAGCATTTT
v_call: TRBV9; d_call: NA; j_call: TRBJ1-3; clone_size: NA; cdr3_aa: CASSPARISGNTIYF; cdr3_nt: TGTGCCAGCAGCCCAGCGCGCATCTCTGGAAACACCATATATTTT
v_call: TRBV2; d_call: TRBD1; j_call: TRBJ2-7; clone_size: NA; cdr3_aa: CATAAGGAAYEQYF; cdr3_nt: TGTGCCACCGCGGCAGGGGGCGCAGCCTACGAGCAGTACTTC
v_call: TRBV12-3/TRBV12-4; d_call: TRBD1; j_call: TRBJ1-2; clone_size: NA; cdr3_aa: CASSQDRGDGYTF; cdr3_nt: TGTGCCAGCAGTCAGGACAGGGGCGATGGCTACACCTTC
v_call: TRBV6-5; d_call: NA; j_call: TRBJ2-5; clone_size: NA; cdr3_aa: CASSEGGVETQYF; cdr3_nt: TGTGCCAGCAGCGAGGGTGGCGTGGAGACCCAGTACTTC
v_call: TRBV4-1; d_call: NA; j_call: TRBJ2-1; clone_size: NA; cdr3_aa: CASSQDGLGVQFF; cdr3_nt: TGCGCCAGCAGCCAAGATGGGTTAGGAGTTCAGTTCTTC
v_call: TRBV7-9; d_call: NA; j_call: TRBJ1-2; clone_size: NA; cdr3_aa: CASTRNREEDGYTF; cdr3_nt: TGTGCCAGCACGAGGAACAGGGAAGAGGATGGCTACACCTTC
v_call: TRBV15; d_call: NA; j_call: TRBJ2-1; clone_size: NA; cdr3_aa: CATSRGTESYNEQFF; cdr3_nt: TGTGCCACCAGCAGAGGGACAGAGTCCTACAATGAGCAGTTCTTC
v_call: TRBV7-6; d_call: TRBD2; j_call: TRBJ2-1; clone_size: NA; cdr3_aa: CASSKTSGGRNEQFF; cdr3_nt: TGTGCCAGCAGTAAGACTAGCGGGGGCCGAAATGAGCAGTTCTTC
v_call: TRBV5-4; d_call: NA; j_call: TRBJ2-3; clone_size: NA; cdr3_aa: CASSSKDWPDTQYF; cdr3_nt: TGTGCCAGCAGCTCCAAGGACTGGCCAGATACGCAGTATTTT